This T cell receptor (beta chain) was captured in a study of spatial heterogeneity in lung cancer. The overall study: Averaged across combinations, each unique TCR and UMI pairing appeared more than ten times in raw reads, which were uncorrected.

Noted time point: sample taken at primary tumor resection. There were approximately 69 donors, all of them untreated patients with early-stage non-small cell lung cancer. V was shortened by 1 base and J by 5 bases, with 12 bases between the two germline ends. Germline CDR1 and CDR2: SGHRS and YFSETQ. The CDR3 is made up of 14 amino acids. Unique molecular identifiers, one per molecule, were present on every TCR cDNA molecule. TCRdb redid the calling of the 5' RACE reads with MiXCR, one entry per CDR3 protein. The sample contains roughly 79,000 distinct CDR3 sequences, roughly 8% of which appear only once. The table lists this clonotype with many counts.

This sequence was found in a male donor with early-stage non-small cell lung cancer. The chain uses TRBV5-1 and TRBJ2-5; D is uncertain. Sequences were derived from PBMCs, sampled at surgery. Written as DNA, the CDR3 is TGCGCCAGCAGCTTGAGGGCGGATCTGGAGACCCAGTACTTC. This codes for CASSLRADLETQYF. The full variable domain, with the rest looked up from reference TRBV5-1 and TRBJ2-5, is KAGVTQTPRYLIKTRGQQVTLSCSPISGHRSVSWYQQTPGQGLQFLFEYFSETQRNKGNFPGRFSGRQFSNSRSEMNVSTLELGDSALYLCASSLRADLETQYFGPGTRLLVL.